Following are 26 T cell receptor beta chains from one sample sequenced in a study of blood T cell repertoires in COVID-19. Data came from immunoSEQ multiplex PCR; TCRdb stores just in-frame clones and leaves some out. The sample records some 250,000 clones, about 80% being singletons. Sequenced input: PBMCs or T cells enriched from blood (not recorded which). The source is a man aged 40-49 years who had recovered from COVID-19.

This chain uses TRBV6-5 with TRBJ2-2, with 7 bases that match TRBD2. CDR1 is MNHEY, CDR2 SVGAGI, per germline. CDR3 length: 16 amino acids. The V gene end was trimmed by 3 bases and the J gene end by 1 base; junction bases not matched to a gene: 5. The DNA for the CDR3 is TGTGCCAGCAGTTATTGGGGGGGGTGGAACACCGGGGAGCTGTTTTTT. It encodes CASSYWGGWNTGELFF.

This rearrangement joins TRBV5-1 to TRBJ1-4; the D gene is possibly TRBD1 (6 bases). V was trimmed by 2 bases and J by 4 bases, leaving 12 bases between them. There are 15 residues in the CDR3. Germline V gives CDR1 SGHRS, CDR2 YFSETQ. The CDR3 nucleotides are TGCGCCAGCAGCTTACGGGGAGGGGGTAATGAAAAACTGTTTTTT. It translates to CASSLRGGGNEKLFF.

The rearrangement joins TRBV7-9 to TRBJ1-5, with TRBD1 matching 8 bases. From germline, CDR1 is SEHNR and CDR2 FQNEAQ (reference sequence). CDR3 length: 14 amino acids. Trimming took 5 bases from V and 8 from J; bases not matched to a gene: 8. CDR3 sequence reads: CASSLGQGREPQHF. CDR3 nucleotides: TGTGCCAGCAGCCTCGGACAGGGCCGGGAGCCCCAGCATTTT.

The rearrangement links TRBV3-1 (or the pseudogene TRBV3-2) to TRBJ2-7; no clear D. Germline V gives CDR1 LGHDT, CDR2 YNNKEL (reference sequence). The CDR3 extends over 15 amino acids. Trimming removed 0 bases from V and 5 bases from J, with 14 bases in between. CDR3 loop: CASSQDRVRRHEQYF. CDR3 nucleotide sequence: TGTGCCAGCAGCCAAGATCGGGTTCGACGCCACGAGCAGTACTTC.

V is TRBV29-1 and J is TRBJ1-1; 8 bases align to TRBD1. The V gene end was trimmed by 4 bases and the J gene end by 2 bases; junction bases not matched to a gene: 3. CDR1 SQVTM and CDR2 ANQGSEA come from the germline V gene. The CDR3 is 13 amino acids. The CDR3 loop reads CSVGQGPNTEAFF. CDR3 DNA sequence: TGCAGCGTTGGACAGGGGCCCAACACTGAAGCTTTCTTT.

The chain has TRBV27 and TRBJ1-5, with D possibly TRBD1 on 6 matching bases. Germline CDR1 reads MNHEY; CDR2 reads SMNVEV (reference sequence). With 2 bases removed from V and 9 bases from J, the gap between germline ends came to 14 bases. The CDR3 totals 14 residues. The CDR3 region is CASSLIQGIWPQHF. CDR3 nucleotide sequence: TGTGCCAGCAGTTTAATACAGGGAATATGGCCCCAGCATTTT.

This clone was counted only a few times. The gene calls are TRBV10-1 and TRBJ2-6, with TRBD1 identical over 9 bases. V was pared by 8 bases and J by 0 bases, with 5 bases of the junction left unmatched. In germline, CDR1 is WNHNN, CDR2 SYGVQD (reference sequence). The length of the CDR3 is 16 residues. Here the CDR3 reads CASRDRDFSGANVLTF. The CDR3 DNA reads TGCGCCAGCCGGGACAGGGACTTCTCTGGGGCCAACGTCCTGACTTTC.

The J gene is TRBJ1-1, the V gene TRBV7-9, with TRBD1 identical over 7 bases. The CDR3 has 14 residues. Trimming removed 3 bases from V and 6 bases from J; junction bases left unmatched: 7. From germline, CDR1 is SEHNR and CDR2 FQNEAQ (reference sequence). The CDR3 DNA sequence: TGTGCCAGCAGCTTTCCCGGGACAGCTTCTGAAGCTTTCTTT. Translation: CASSFPGTASEAFF.

The chain carries TRBV5-1 and TRBJ2-2, with 8 positions matching TRBD2. Germline CDR1 is SGHRS and CDR2 is YFSETQ. J was trimmed by 7 bases and V by 4 bases; bases with no gene match: 15. CDR3 length: 17 residues. CDR3 loop: CASSPLGHREGGGELFF. As DNA, the CDR3 is TGCGCCAGCAGCCCCCTGGGACATCGGGAGGGCGGCGGGGAGCTGTTTTTT.

The chain is built from TRBV7-9 and TRBJ1-1, with no clear D. CDR1 is SEHNR, CDR2 FQNEAQ, per germline (reference sequence). The V and J ends lost 3 bases and 0 bases respectively, with 5 bases between them. This CDR3 is 13 amino acids long. CDR3 region: CASSFTLNTEAFF. In nucleotides, the CDR3 is TGTGCCAGCAGCTTCACACTGAACACTGAAGCTTTCTTT.

This chain joins TRBV25-1 and TRBJ1-2; TRBD1 aligns across 10 bases. Trimming removed 3 bases from V and 7 bases from J; junction bases left unmatched: 8. The V gene's germline CDR1 is MGHDK and CDR2 SYGVNS. This CDR3 contains 15 residues. CDR3 residues: CASSDDRGPKGGYTF. CDR3 DNA sequence: TGTGCCAGCAGTGATGACAGGGGGCCTAAGGGTGGCTACACCTTC.

This sequence joins TRBV24-1 and TRBJ1-6; D gene unclear. Germline values: CDR1 KGHDR, CDR2 SFDVKD. This CDR3 is built from 18 residues. V was clipped by 4 bases and J by 4 bases, with 19 bases between them. The CDR3, as DNA: TGTGCCACCAGTGAAGGTCCGCGGGCTGATTATTATAATTCACCCCTCCACTTT. Its translation: CATSEGPRADYYNSPLHF.

This clone was seen a single time. The genes are TRBV28 and TRBJ2-7, with D possibly matching TRBD2 (6 bases). The CDR3 is made up of 16 amino acids. Trimming removed 6 bases from V and 0 bases from J, with 18 bases in between. The V gene's germline CDR1 is MDHEN and CDR2 SYDVKM. The CDR3 bases are TGTGCCAGCAGGCCCTCTGTTGGGGGGTCCTCCTACGAGCAGTACTTC. This gives the protein CASRPSVGGSSYEQYF. Filled out from reference TRBV28 and TRBJ2-7, the complete variable domain reads DVKVTQSSRYLVKRTGEKVFLECVQDMDHENMFWYRQDPGLGLRLIYFSYDVKMKEKGDIPEGYSVSREKKERFSLILESASTNQTSMYLCASRPSVGGSSYEQYFGPGTRLTVT.

About this clone: Other DNA sequences in the sample encode the same CDR3. This chain joins TRBV28 and TRBJ1-2, with TRBD1 as a possible D gene (6 bases). CDR1 MDHEN and CDR2 SYDVKM come from the germline V gene. The V end lost 7 bases, the J end lost 1 base, and 16 bases lay between the germline ends. CDR3 length equals 15 residues. CDR3 sequence: CASTSRGGINYGYTF. CDR3 coding DNA: TGTGCCAGCACCTCGAGGGGGGGAATTAACTATGGCTACACCTTC.

The chain uses TRBV6-1 and TRBJ1-4; D ambiguous. CDR3 size: 16 residues. Germline V CDR1 and CDR2: MNHNS, SASEGT. V was cut by 1 base and J by 7 bases, with 16 bases left in between. CDR3 nucleotides: TGTGCCAGCAGTGAAGATGGGCAGAGGGAATTTGAAAAACTGTTTTTT. Its translation: CASSEDGQREFEKLFF.

V is TRBV3-1 (or the pseudogene TRBV3-2) and J is TRBJ1-5, with 10 nucleotides matching TRBD1. The ends lost 1 base at V and 0 bases at J; junction bases unmatched: 6. The germline V gene has CDR1 LGHDT and CDR2 YNNKEL (reference sequence). The CDR3 length is 18 residues. CDR3 amino acids: CASSQGQGARYSNQPQHF. The CDR3 DNA follows: TGTGCCAGCAGCCAAGGACAGGGGGCACGATATAGCAATCAGCCCCAGCATTTT.

This chain joins TRBV3-1 (or the pseudogene TRBV3-2) and TRBJ2-7; 9 positions match TRBD1. The germline CDR1 and CDR2 sequences are LGHDT and YNNKEL (reference sequence). The CDR3 covers 14 residues. The junction had 6 bases not matched to a gene; V was cut back by 5 bases and J by 4 bases. The CDR3 region is CASSNKGQGYEQYF. The CDR3 DNA is TGTGCCAGCAGCAACAAGGGACAGGGATACGAGCAGTACTTC.

The chain has TRBV7-9 and TRBJ1-5; D is perhaps TRBD1 (6 bases). From germline, CDR1 is SEHNR and CDR2 FQNEAQ (reference sequence). The CDR3 runs to 15 residues. V lost 4 bases to trimming and J lost 3 bases, with 13 bases between them. The CDR3 sequence is CASSSYRVLNQPQHF. CDR3 DNA: TGTGCCAGCAGCTCGTACAGGGTTCTCAATCAGCCCCAGCATTTT. The whole variable domain, filled in from reference TRBV7-9 and TRBJ1-5, reads DTGVSQNPRHKITKRGQNVTFRCDPISEHNRLYWYRQTLGQGPEFLTYFQNEAQLEKSRLLSDRFSAERPKGSFSTLEIQRTEQGDSAMYLCASSSYRVLNQPQHFGDGTRLSIL.

The genes are TRBV5-1 and TRBJ2-5; tentative D call: TRBD2 (5 bases). Germline V gene data show CDR1 as SGHRS and CDR2 as YFSETQ. The CDR3 runs to 13 residues. Trimming took off 3 bases at V and 7 bases at J, with 13 bases between the two ends. Here the CDR3 DNA reads TGCGCCAGCAGCTCGAAGGGTGAGGGGACCCAGTACTTC. As protein: CASSSKGEGTQYF.

This sequence joins TRBV5-1 and TRBJ1-1; 9 bases fit TRBD1. The CDR3 runs to 15 residues. Germline-derived CDR1 and CDR2 are SGHRS and YFSETQ. The trim removed 4 bases at V and 4 bases at J, leaving 8 bases unmatched. CDR3 in DNA: TGCGCCAGCAGCGCCGGGACAGGGATGGGCACTGAAGCTTTCTTT. Its translation: CASSAGTGMGTEAFF. Full variable domain (missing parts from reference TRBV5-1 and TRBJ1-1): KAGVTQTPRYLIKTRGQQVTLSCSPISGHRSVSWYQQTPGQGLQFLFEYFSETQRNKGNFPGRFSGRQFSNSRSEMNVSTLELGDSALYLCASSAGTGMGTEAFFGQGTRLTVV.

The chain links TRBV3-1 (or the pseudogene TRBV3-2) to TRBJ2-3, with 8 bases lining up with TRBD2. J lost 1 base, V lost 4 bases, and 13 bases had no gene match. CDR1 and CDR2 from the germline V gene are LGHDT and YNNKEL (reference sequence). This CDR3 has 18 residues. CDR3 region: CASSPYWGAGAGTDTQYF. CDR3 nucleotides: TGTGCCAGCAGCCCCTACTGGGGAGCGGGGGCCGGCACAGATACGCAGTATTTT.

The chain carries TRBV27 and TRBJ2-7; maybe TRBD1 (6 bases). Germline V lookup: CDR1 MNHEY, CDR2 SMNVEV (reference sequence). The CDR3 spans 13 residues. V lost 3 bases and J 4 bases, leaving 10 bases between the germline ends. CDR3 residues: CASSLRQGYEQYF. DNA for the CDR3: TGTGCCAGCAGTTTGAGGCAGGGGTACGAGCAGTACTTC.

This clone was seen a handful of times. V is TRBV5-1 and J is TRBJ2-5; the match to TRBD2 covers 7 bases. The V segment lost 0 bases and the J segment 5 bases; nucleotides outside the gene matches: 7. The CDR3 is made up of 15 amino acids. Germline assignment: CDR1 SGHRS and CDR2 YFSETQ. CDR3 DNA sequence: TGCGCCAGCAGCTTGGGGCTAGCGGAGGGGGAGACCCAGTACTTC. Translation gives CASSLGLAEGETQYF.

The count of this clone is one. In nucleotides, the CDR3 is TGTGCCAGTAGTATAGGAGGAGAGGGAAGCGGGGAGCTGTTTTTT. It is translated as CASSIGGEGSGELFF. The chain has TRBV19 and TRBJ2-2; D is possibly TRBD2 (5 bases). There are 15 residues in the CDR3. V shed 1 base and J shed 7 bases, with 13 bases lying between them. Germline assignment: CDR1 LNHDA and CDR2 SQIVND (reference sequence).

The chain uses TRBV7-2 and TRBJ1-1, with 7 nucleotides matching TRBD1. The CDR3 has 14 residues. J lost 4 bases, V lost 6 bases, and 8 bases had no gene match. Germline values: CDR1 SGHTA, CDR2 FQGNSA. CDR3 in amino acids: CASRTQGGGTEAFF. The CDR3 coding sequence is TGTGCCAGCAGAACCCAAGGGGGCGGCACTGAAGCTTTCTTT.

The chain employs TRBV5-1 and TRBJ2-1; 10 positions agree with TRBD2. Germline CDR1 and CDR2: SGHRS and YFSETQ. Trimming cost V 2 bases and J 5 bases; bases outside gene matches: 4. The CDR3 totals 15 residues. As DNA, the CDR3 is TGCGCCAGCAGCTTTCTAGCGGGAGCGGACAATGAGCAGTTCTTC. Protein: CASSFLAGADNEQFF.